These T cell receptor beta chains were read from a single sample in a study of T cell responses to AZD1222 COVID-19 vaccine. Sequencing used immunoSEQ multiplex PCR; TCRdb keeps in-frame clones, though not all of them. This table has 95,000 to 130,000 clones, around 88% appearing once. The starting material was peripheral blood, obtained on day 0 of AZD1222 vaccination. The receptors shown here come from an adult in good health. CDR3s include the opening cysteine and the closing phenylalanine or tryptophan. A D gene is named only where the DNA matches it firmly. A row's size may be missing; if present it is once, few, many or a size class.

d_call	v_call	clone_size	j_call	cdr3_aa	cdr3_nt
TRBD1	TRBV19	-	TRBJ1-6	CASSAPGQGRTTSPLHF	TGTGCCAGTAGTGCGCCGGGACAGGGGAGGACTACCTCACCCCTCCACTTT
-	TRBV15	-	TRBJ2-1	CATSRVGAEGNEQFF	TGTGCCACCAGCAGAGTGGGGGCGGAAGGCAATGAGCAGTTCTTC
TRBD2	TRBV5-1	-	TRBJ2-1	CASSLASAGESYNEQFF	TGCGCCAGCAGCTTGGCCTCGGCGGGAGAGTCCTACAATGAGCAGTTCTTC
TRBD2	TRBV5-4	-	TRBJ2-7	CASSPGTSKGMGNEQYF	TGTGCCAGCAGCCCGGGGACTAGTAAAGGTATGGGGAACGAGCAGTACTTC
TRBD2	TRBV3-1/TRBV3-2	few	TRBJ2-3	CASSPLAGGVNTQYF	TGTGCCAGCAGCCCACTAGCGGGAGGGGTGAATACGCAGTATTTT
-	TRBV28	-	TRBJ1-6	CASSQPGFRGGYSPLHF	TGTGCCAGCAGTCAACCGGGGTTCCGGGGTGGTTATTCACCCCTCCACTTT
TRBD2	TRBV6-2/TRBV6-3	few	TRBJ2-1	CASSGGGRSPYNEQFF	TGTGCCAGCAGTGGGGGAGGGAGGAGCCCCTACAATGAGCAGTTCTTC
-	TRBV6-2/TRBV6-3	-	TRBJ2-7	CASSSGHQRYEQYF	TGTGCCAGCAGTTCGGGACACCAACGCTACGAGCAGTACTTC
-	TRBV2	-	TRBJ1-1	CASSEDRMNTEAFF	TGTGCCAGCAGTGAAGACCGCATGAACACTGAAGCTTTCTTT
TRBD1	TRBV5-4	-	TRBJ2-7	CASSYGQGPVTYEQYF	TGTGCCAGCAGCTATGGACAGGGACCCGTCACCTACGAGCAGTACTTC
-	TRBV15	-	TRBJ2-7	CATSRGVGGAGYEQYF	TGTGCCACCAGCAGAGGAGTGGGCGGCGCGGGGTACGAGCAGTACTTC
-	TRBV7-3	-	TRBJ2-3	CASSLQQGGSDTQYF	TGTGCCAGCAGCTTACAACAGGGGGGGAGTGATACGCAGTATTTT
-	TRBV7-9	-	TRBJ1-1	CASSLSRTALPEAFF	TGTGCCAGCAGCCTTAGCAGAACAGCCCTCCCTGAAGCTTTCTTT
TRBD1	TRBV6-5	-	TRBJ1-5	CARGPGQKSNQPQHF	TGTGCCAGAGGGCCGGGACAGAAGAGCAATCAGCCCCAGCATTTT
-	TRBV27	-	TRBJ2-4	CASGGGFAKNIQYF	TGTGCCAGCGGAGGGGGCTTTGCCAAAAACATTCAGTACTTC
TRBD1	TRBV28	-	TRBJ1-4	CASSTPGQGLNEKLFF	TGTGCCAGCAGTACCCCTGGACAGGGACTGAATGAAAAACTGTTTTTT
-	TRBV5-1	once	TRBJ2-7	CASSNGQRTYEQYF	TGCGCCAGCAGCAACGGACAGAGGACCTACGAGCAGTACTTC
-	TRBV12-3/TRBV12-4	few	TRBJ1-2	CASARGYSGYTF	TGTGCCAGCGCCCGGGGGTACTCTGGCTACACCTTC
-	TRBV7-3	-	TRBJ1-5	CASSLNANQPQHF	TGTGCCAGCAGCTTAAATGCCAATCAGCCCCAGCATTTT
TRBD1	TRBV5-1	-	TRBJ2-2	CASSPRDRVITGELFF	TGCGCCAGCAGCCCGCGGGACAGGGTTATTACCGGGGAGCTGTTTTTT
-	TRBV6-5	-	TRBJ2-5	CASNIGGQETQYF	TGTGCCAGCAATATTGGGGGGCAAGAGACCCAGTACTTC
TRBD2	TRBV10-2	-	TRBJ2-5	CASRPMARGVETQYF	TGCGCCAGCAGGCCCATGGCCCGGGGGGTGGAGACCCAGTACTTC
-	TRBV18	few	TRBJ2-7	CASSQTGRAYEQYF	TGTGCCAGCTCACAAACGGGGCGGGCCTACGAGCAGTACTTC
TRBD1	TRBV6-5	-	TRBJ1-4	CASSYHRQGPNEKLFF	TGTGCCAGCAGTTACCATCGACAGGGTCCGAATGAAAAACTGTTTTTT
TRBD2	TRBV25-1	-	TRBJ2-2	CASSQVAGYTGELFF	TGTGCCAGCAGTCAGGTAGCGGGATACACCGGGGAGCTGTTTTTT
TRBD1	TRBV3-1/TRBV3-2	-	TRBJ2-1	CASSTTGTVIYNEQFF	TGTGCCAGCAGCACGACCGGGACAGTCATTTACAATGAGCAGTTCTTC
-	TRBV9	once	TRBJ1-2	CASSGPTGHGYTF	TGTGCCAGCAGCGGCCCTACAGGTCATGGCTACACCTTC
-	TRBV9	-	TRBJ1-2	CASSVVGDGYTF	TGTGCCAGCAGCGTAGTAGGGGACGGCTACACCTTC
-	TRBV5-1	-	TRBJ2-7	CASSLGQWTYEQYF	TGCGCCAGCAGCTTGGGACAGTGGACCTACGAGCAGTACTTC
-	TRBV15	once	TRBJ1-1	CATSRDQKGTEAFF	TGTGCCACCAGCAGAGATCAGAAGGGAACTGAAGCTTTCTTT
TRBD1	TRBV5-1	few	TRBJ2-7	CASSTGTGSYEQYF	TGCGCCAGCAGCACGGGGACAGGTTCCTACGAGCAGTACTTC
-	TRBV20-1	-	TRBJ2-4	CSAGGTKNIQYF	TGCAGTGCTGGTGGAACCAAAAACATTCAGTACTTC
-	TRBV4-3	-	TRBJ2-1	CASSQRLELDEQFF	TGCGCCAGCAGCCAAAGGCTAGAACTCGATGAGCAGTTCTTC
-	TRBV7-3	-	TRBJ2-1	CASSLGVGPRNEQFF	TGTGCCAGCAGCTTAGGAGTGGGCCCCCGCAATGAGCAGTTCTTC
-	TRBV7-2	-	TRBJ2-7	CASSLTGESSYEQYF	TGTGCCAGCAGTCTTACAGGCGAGAGCTCCTACGAGCAGTACTTC
-	TRBV24-1	once	TRBJ1-5	CATSDLQSDQPQHF	TGTGCCACCAGTGATTTGCAGTCCGATCAGCCCCAGCATTTT
TRBD1	TRBV28	-	TRBJ2-7	CASSPLGQGAAYEQYF	TGTGCCAGCAGTCCCCTTGGGCAGGGGGCGGCCTACGAGCAGTACTTC
-	TRBV5-6	-	TRBJ2-1	CASSLGSVYQYNEQFF	TGTGCCAGCAGCTTGGGATCGGTGTACCAATACAATGAGCAGTTCTTC
-	TRBV20-1	-	TRBJ1-6	CSASPGSSYNSPLHF	TGCAGTGCTAGTCCGGGGAGCTCCTATAATTCACCCCTCCACTTT
-	TRBV7-9	few	TRBJ1-2	CASRFEGGSYGYTF	TGTGCCAGCAGGTTCGAGGGGGGATCGTATGGCTACACCTTC
-	TRBV19	-	TRBJ1-2	CASSIPTGPNYGYTF	TGTGCCAGTAGTATTCCGACAGGACCTAACTATGGCTACACCTTC
-	TRBV7-6	-	TRBJ2-1	CASSSPGTATYNEQFF	TGTGCCAGCAGCTCACCCGGGACGGCTACGTACAATGAGCAGTTCTTC
-	TRBV12-2	once	TRBJ1-3	CASRLAFLVSSYSGNTIYF	TGTGCAAGTCGCTTAGCGTTTTTAGTCAGTTCGTACTCTGGAAACACCATATATTTT
-	TRBV5-1	-	TRBJ1-2	CASSLGSQGPYGYTF	TGCGCCAGCAGCTTGGGAAGTCAGGGGCCTTATGGCTACACCTTC
TRBD2	TRBV5-4	-	TRBJ2-2	CASSSATSGDLSGELFF	TGTGCCAGCAGCTCCGCTACTAGCGGGGATCTTAGCGGGGAGCTGTTTTTT
-	TRBV19	-	TRBJ2-7	CASSDRLDGPYEQYF	TGTGCCAGTAGTGATCGACTAGACGGCCCCTACGAGCAGTACTTC
TRBD1	TRBV12-5	-	TRBJ1-6	CASGLREDRENSPLHF	TGTGCTAGTGGTTTACGGGAGGACAGGGAGAATTCACCCCTCCACTTT
-	TRBV24-1	-	TRBJ1-2	CATTPPVARGYTF	TGTGCCACCACCCCACCGGTGGCTCGCGGCTACACCTTC
-	TRBV19	-	TRBJ1-5	CASSPRSQSYQPQHF	TGTGCCAGTAGTCCGAGAAGCCAGAGCTATCAGCCCCAGCATTTT
-	TRBV7-3	-	TRBJ1-2	CASSLTWGPGIYGYTF	TGTGCCAGCAGCTTAACGTGGGGGCCCGGGATATATGGCTACACCTTC
TRBD2	TRBV28	-	TRBJ2-3	CASSSIAGGHPDTQYF	TGTGCCAGCAGTTCGATAGCGGGGGGCCACCCAGATACGCAGTATTTT
TRBD1	TRBV7-2	-	TRBJ2-3	CASSQDRTEDTQYF	TGTGCCAGCAGCCAGGACAGGACCGAAGATACGCAGTATTTT